This T cell receptor (beta chain) was sequenced for a study of control samples from healthy donors and cancer patients. Germline V gene sequence: CDR1 SNHLY, CDR2 FYNNEI. Trimming stripped 10 bases from V and 9 bases from J, with 19 bases between. This CDR3 contains 13 residues. Data came from immunoSEQ multiplex PCR; TCRdb stores just in-frame clones and leaves some out. The table for this sample gives 150,000 to 200,000 clones. The rearrangement joins TRBV2 to TRBJ1-3, with D perhaps matching TRBD1 (5 bases). Material: blood. The source is a woman younger than 45 in good health. CDR3 sequence reads: CATEGQPWGTIYF. The CDR3 bases are TGTGCCACCGAAGGACAACCTTGGGGCACCATATATTTT.